This T cell receptor beta chain appears in the sequencing data of a study of human T cells and chemical hapten exposure. How the authors handled the data: Counting gave a median of 95,638 TCRs per sample, with values ranging from about 23,224 to 700,000. From the RACE reads, TCRdb called clonotypes with MiXCR, one entry per CDR3 protein. V and J calls and clone size were set by TCRdb, not the authors. The sample yields 80,000 to 95,000 distinct CDR3 sequences, about 11% seen once. The V gene's germline CDR1 is MDHEN and CDR2 SYDVKM. The ends lost 5 bases at V and 4 bases at J; junction bases unmatched: 4. This CDR3 has 14 residues. Broader study findings: Alopecia affected the donors, so their immune response may differ from healthy people's. Expanded TCR counts at PT1 went up together with patch test score, a positive correlation.

The time point: patch test 2, 6 weeks after DPC sensitization. Documented treatment: therapeutic diphenylcyclopropenone sensitization with weekly scalp DPC. Non-pregnant alopecia patients aged 18 to 70, suitable for DPC therapy. In the case of this clonotype: What it binds is unknown.

The receptor comes from a man in his forties with alopecia areata. Some clones in this sample may be carry-over from other donors' samples. V and J are TRBV28 and TRBJ2-2; 7 bases are a match to TRBD1. The material was whole blood, obtained in connection with sensitization to the hapten diphenylcyclopropenone (DPC). In nucleotides, the CDR3 is TGTGCCAGCAGTGCAGGGGGTCGCACCGGGGAGCTGTTTTTT. Its translation is CASSAGGRTGELFF.